One and the same sample provided the 25 T cell receptor beta chains below, sequenced in a study of blood T cell repertoires in COVID-19. Generated by immunoSEQ multiplex PCR, the TCRdb table keeps only in-frame clones and is missing some. The data show 97,000 or so clones, approximately 80% seen once. The specimen was peripheral blood. The receptors come from a man between 65 and 80 years old with active or convalescent COVID-19.

The chain has TRBV18 and TRBJ1-2; 12 bases are a match to TRBD1. Per germline, CDR1 KGHSH and CDR2 LQKENI. V gave up 4 bases and J gave up 4 bases; unmatched junction bases: 10. The CDR3 is 17 residues long. The CDR3 sequence is CASSQPGQGAQGYGYTF. DNA of the CDR3: TGTGCCAGCTCACAACCGGGACAGGGGGCGCAGGGCTATGGCTACACCTTC.

Written as DNA, the CDR3 is TGTGCCAGCAGCCAAGGGGGGGGAAGAAGCTCTGGAAACACCATATATTTT. It yields the protein CASSQGGGRSSGNTIYF. This sequence joins TRBV3-1 (or the pseudogene TRBV3-2) and TRBJ1-3; weak D call: TRBD1 (5 bases). With 1 base removed from V and 0 bases from J, the gap between germline ends came to 13 bases. The CDR3 spans 17 residues. From germline, CDR1 is LGHDT and CDR2 YNNKEL (reference sequence).

The rearrangement links TRBV5-1 to TRBJ2-2; 14 nucleotides match TRBD2. J gave up 4 bases and V 4 bases, and 12 bases lay outside the gene matches. Germline V gives CDR1 SGHRS, CDR2 YFSETQ. The CDR3 has 19 residues. CDR3 sequence: CASSTWTSGGTRGTGELFF. CDR3 DNA sequence: TGCGCCAGCAGCACCTGGACTAGCGGGGGGACCCGAGGCACCGGGGAGCTGTTTTTT.

The chain recombines TRBV19 with TRBJ1-1, with unresolved D. Germline lookup yields CDR1 LNHDA and CDR2 SQIVND (reference sequence). The CDR3 has 12 residues. V lost 9 bases and J lost 3, with 11 bases in between. The CDR3 sequence: CASSQRDTEAFF. As DNA, the CDR3 is TGTGCCAGCTCCCAACGGGACACTGAAGCTTTCTTT. Full variable domain (missing parts from reference TRBV19 and TRBJ1-1): DGGITQSPKYLFRKEGQNVTLSCEQNLNHDAMYWYRQDPGQGLRLIYYSQIVNDFQKGDIAEGYSVSREKKESFPLTVTSAQKNPTAFYLCASSQRDTEAFFGQGTRLTVV.

The chain has TRBV29-1 and TRBJ2-7; possibly TRBD2 for D (5 bases). Trimming took off 6 bases at V and 6 bases at J, with 15 bases between the two ends. This CDR3 comprises 12 residues. Germline assignment: CDR1 SQVTM and CDR2 ANQGSEA. In nucleotides, the CDR3 is TGCAGCGTCGAAAACGTGGGGAGCGAGCAGTACTTC. Protein: CSVENVGSEQYF.

V usage is TRBV5-1 and J usage is TRBJ2-3, with 9 positions matching TRBD2. This CDR3 spans 15 amino acids. CDR1 SGHRS and CDR2 YFSETQ come from the germline V gene. Losses at the gene ends were 1 base for V and 8 bases for J; bases not matched to a gene: 8. The CDR3 here is CASSLPGTSLGTQYF. For the CDR3, the DNA is TGCGCCAGCAGCTTGCCCGGGACTAGCCTCGGTACGCAGTATTTT.

The rearrangement uses TRBV6-5 and TRBJ1-5; TRBD1 is a possible D gene (6 bases). The length of the CDR3 is 14 residues. Trimming removed 5 bases at V and 4 bases at J, with 12 bases between. The V gene's germline CDR1 is MNHEY and CDR2 SVGAGI. The CDR3, as DNA: TGTGCCAGCAGTATCGGACAGAGTAATCAGCCCCAGCATTTT. Amino acids: CASSIGQSNQPQHF.

The rearrangement links TRBV7-9 to TRBJ2-2; the match to TRBD1 covers 10 bases. The CDR3 is 15 amino acids. Losses at the gene ends were 5 bases for V and 6 bases for J; bases not matched to a gene: 6. The germline V gene encodes CDR1 SEHNR and CDR2 FQNEAQ (reference sequence). The CDR3: CASSLTGGTAGELFF. In DNA form, the CDR3 reads TGTGCCAGCAGCCTGACAGGGGGCACAGCCGGGGAGCTGTTTTTT.

The rearrangement uses TRBV7-8 and TRBJ1-6; 7 bases align to TRBD1. The germline V gene encodes CDR1 SGHVS and CDR2 FQNEAQ. The junction had 8 bases not matched to a gene; V was cut back by 5 bases and J by 13 bases. The CDR3 sequence is 13 residues long. The CDR3 spells CASSGGGQPPLHF. CDR3 coding DNA: TGTGCCAGCAGCGGAGGGGGACAGCCGCCCCTCCACTTT.

Here the CDR3 reads CASRAGTGGNEQFF. DNA of the CDR3: TGTGCCAGCAGGGCCGGGACAGGGGGCAATGAGCAGTTCTTC. The chain is built from TRBV6-6 and TRBJ2-1, with TRBD1 matching over 11 bases. After removal of 6 bases from V and 6 bases from J, the junction contained 4 bases not matched to a gene. The germline CDR1 and CDR2 sequences are MNHNY and SVGAGI (reference sequence). This CDR3 contains 14 residues.

The CDR3 reads CASSPNTLETQYF. The CDR3 DNA is TGTGCCAGCAGCCCGAACACGTTAGAGACCCAGTACTTC. The rearrangement links TRBV7-8 to TRBJ2-5; no clear D. This CDR3 region has 13 residues. Germline CDR1 reads SGHVS; CDR2 reads FQNEAQ. The V end was cut by 5 bases, the J end by 4 bases, with 11 bases between.

The rearrangement joins TRBV19 to TRBJ2-5; 7 nucleotides match TRBD2. This CDR3 has 14 residues. The J segment lost 5 bases and the V segment lost 7 bases, leaving 10 bases of the junction unmatched. CDR1 and CDR2 (germline): LNHDA, SQIVND (reference sequence). The CDR3: CASTRGVGSETQYF. CDR3 DNA: TGTGCCAGTACCCGGGGGGTGGGGAGCGAGACCCAGTACTTC.

V usage is TRBV6-2 or TRBV6-3 and J usage is TRBJ2-6; D possibly corresponds to TRBD1 (6 bases). V shed 2 bases and J shed 2 bases, with 7 bases lying between them. The CDR3 has 15 amino acids. Germline values: CDR1 MNHEY, CDR2 SVGEGT. In DNA, the CDR3 is TGTGCCAGCAGTTACGGGGGCACTGGGGCCAACGTCCTGACTTTC. Its protein is CASSYGGTGANVLTF.

On this clone: Within the sample, other DNA sequences also encode this same CDR3. The chain uses TRBV6-6 and TRBJ1-3; 8 nucleotides match TRBD1. CDR1 and CDR2 from the germline V gene are MNHNY and SVGAGI (reference sequence). V dropped 6 bases and J dropped 5; count of bases not matched to a gene: 6. The CDR3 spans 14 residues. The chain's CDR3 is CASSLQGARNTIYF. The CDR3 DNA reads as TGTGCCAGCAGCCTTCAGGGGGCTAGAAACACCATATATTTT.

The chain recombines TRBV9 with TRBJ2-3; 8 bases are a match to TRBD2. V was pared by 6 bases and J by 3 bases, with 9 bases of the junction left unmatched. CDR3 length equals 15 residues. CDR1 and CDR2 (germline): SGDLS, YYNGEE. The CDR3: CASTRSGGGTDTQYF. The CDR3 bases are TGTGCCAGCACTAGGAGCGGGGGAGGGACAGATACGCAGTATTTT.

The J gene is TRBJ1-2, the V gene TRBV5-4; D uncertain. Germline lookup yields CDR1 SGHNT and CDR2 YYREEE (reference sequence). The CDR3 spans 13 residues. V lost 0 bases, J lost 3 bases, and 6 bases lay in between. CDR3 in amino acids: CASSLESDYGYTF. The CDR3 region has the DNA TGTGCCAGCAGCTTGGAGTCAGACTATGGCTACACCTTC. Combining the CDR3 with reference TRBV5-4 and TRBJ1-2 gives the whole variable domain ETGVTQSPTHLIKTRGQQVTLRCSSQSGHNTVSWYQQALGQGPQFIFQYYREEENGRGNFPPRFSGLQFPNYSSELNVNALELDDSALYLCASSLESDYGYTFGSGTRLTVV.

This rearrangement joins TRBV9 to TRBJ2-1, with 12 bases lining up with TRBD2. The germline V gene encodes CDR1 SGDLS and CDR2 YYNGEE. The CDR3 consists of 17 residues. V shed 1 base and J 7 bases; nucleotides not matched to a gene: 9. The chain's CDR3 is CASSVKASGGASNEQFF. The CDR3 DNA reads TGTGCCAGCAGCGTAAAAGCTAGCGGGGGGGCCTCGAATGAGCAGTTCTTC.

The chain joins TRBV6-5 to TRBJ1-3, with D maybe TRBD1 (5 bases). The CDR3 sequence is 14 residues long. CDR1 is MNHEY, CDR2 SVGAGI, per germline. Between the trimmed V and J ends, which lost 2 bases and 5 bases, there was a span of 10 bases. CDR3 protein: CASSYGDFRNTIYF. The CDR3, as DNA: TGTGCCAGCAGTTACGGGGACTTCAGAAACACCATATATTTT.

The chain combines TRBV19 with TRBJ1-1; TRBD1 matches 8 bases. Germline lookup yields CDR1 LNHDA and CDR2 SQIVND (reference sequence). The junction had 5 bases not matched to a gene; V was cut back by 4 bases and J by 1 base. This CDR3 is built from 15 residues. The CDR3 here is CASSSRQGRNTEAFF. The CDR3 DNA follows: TGTGCCAGTAGTAGCCGACAGGGGAGGAACACTGAAGCTTTCTTT.

The chain carries TRBV4-1 and TRBJ1-6; D may be TRBD1 (5 bases). V was pared by 1 base and J by 14 bases, with 18 bases between. The CDR3 extends over 15 amino acids. CDR1 is MGHRA and CDR2 is YSYEKL in the germline V gene. The CDR3 protein is CASSQGPRDYISLHF. In nucleotides, the CDR3 is TGCGCCAGCAGCCAAGGCCCCCGGGACTATATATCCCTCCACTTT.

This clone was observed a handful of times. The chain has TRBV30 and TRBJ1-1; D is unclear. CDR3 length: 11 residues. The germline CDR1 and CDR2 sequences are GTSNPN and SVGIG (reference sequence). V dropped 4 bases and J dropped 2 bases, with 5 bases sitting between them. CDR3 nucleotides: TGTGCCTGGAATAGCAACACTGAAGCTTTCTTT. It translates to CAWNSNTEAFF.

The chain has TRBV3-1 (or the pseudogene TRBV3-2) and TRBJ2-1, with D possibly TRBD2 on 5 matching bases. Trimming took off 2 bases at V and 6 bases at J, with 5 bases between the two ends. This CDR3 is 12 amino acids long. Looked up from germline, CDR1 is LGHDT and CDR2 is YNNKEL (reference sequence). CDR3 amino acids: CASSQRGNEQFF. The CDR3 coding sequence is TGTGCCAGCAGCCAACGGGGCAATGAGCAGTTCTTC.

The chain recombines TRBV7-2 with TRBJ1-3, with 10 positions matching TRBD1. V dropped 5 bases and J dropped 4; count of bases not matched to a gene: 8. In germline, CDR1 is SGHTA, CDR2 FQGNSA. CDR3 length: 16 amino acids. DNA of the CDR3: TGTGCCAGCAGCCCGACGGGGACAGGGGTCGGAAACACCATATATTTT. As protein: CASSPTGTGVGNTIYF.

This chain uses TRBV3-1 (or the pseudogene TRBV3-2) with TRBJ1-1; D is unresolved. This CDR3 comprises 13 residues. Per germline, CDR1 LGHDT and CDR2 YNNKEL (reference sequence). V lost 4 bases to trimming and J lost 4 bases, with 10 bases between them. Written as DNA, the CDR3 is TGTGCCAGCAGCCGTACGAGAAGCACTGAAGCTTTCTTT. Its translation: CASSRTRSTEAFF.

The rearrangement links TRBV7-9 to TRBJ1-1, with TRBD1 matching 7 bases. Germline-derived CDR1 and CDR2 are SEHNR and FQNEAQ (reference sequence). Trimming cost V 10 bases and J 4 bases; bases outside gene matches: 3. The CDR3 spans 11 residues. CDR3 DNA sequence: TGTGCCAACGACAGGGTCACTGAAGCTTTCTTT. Translating gives CANDRVTEAFF.